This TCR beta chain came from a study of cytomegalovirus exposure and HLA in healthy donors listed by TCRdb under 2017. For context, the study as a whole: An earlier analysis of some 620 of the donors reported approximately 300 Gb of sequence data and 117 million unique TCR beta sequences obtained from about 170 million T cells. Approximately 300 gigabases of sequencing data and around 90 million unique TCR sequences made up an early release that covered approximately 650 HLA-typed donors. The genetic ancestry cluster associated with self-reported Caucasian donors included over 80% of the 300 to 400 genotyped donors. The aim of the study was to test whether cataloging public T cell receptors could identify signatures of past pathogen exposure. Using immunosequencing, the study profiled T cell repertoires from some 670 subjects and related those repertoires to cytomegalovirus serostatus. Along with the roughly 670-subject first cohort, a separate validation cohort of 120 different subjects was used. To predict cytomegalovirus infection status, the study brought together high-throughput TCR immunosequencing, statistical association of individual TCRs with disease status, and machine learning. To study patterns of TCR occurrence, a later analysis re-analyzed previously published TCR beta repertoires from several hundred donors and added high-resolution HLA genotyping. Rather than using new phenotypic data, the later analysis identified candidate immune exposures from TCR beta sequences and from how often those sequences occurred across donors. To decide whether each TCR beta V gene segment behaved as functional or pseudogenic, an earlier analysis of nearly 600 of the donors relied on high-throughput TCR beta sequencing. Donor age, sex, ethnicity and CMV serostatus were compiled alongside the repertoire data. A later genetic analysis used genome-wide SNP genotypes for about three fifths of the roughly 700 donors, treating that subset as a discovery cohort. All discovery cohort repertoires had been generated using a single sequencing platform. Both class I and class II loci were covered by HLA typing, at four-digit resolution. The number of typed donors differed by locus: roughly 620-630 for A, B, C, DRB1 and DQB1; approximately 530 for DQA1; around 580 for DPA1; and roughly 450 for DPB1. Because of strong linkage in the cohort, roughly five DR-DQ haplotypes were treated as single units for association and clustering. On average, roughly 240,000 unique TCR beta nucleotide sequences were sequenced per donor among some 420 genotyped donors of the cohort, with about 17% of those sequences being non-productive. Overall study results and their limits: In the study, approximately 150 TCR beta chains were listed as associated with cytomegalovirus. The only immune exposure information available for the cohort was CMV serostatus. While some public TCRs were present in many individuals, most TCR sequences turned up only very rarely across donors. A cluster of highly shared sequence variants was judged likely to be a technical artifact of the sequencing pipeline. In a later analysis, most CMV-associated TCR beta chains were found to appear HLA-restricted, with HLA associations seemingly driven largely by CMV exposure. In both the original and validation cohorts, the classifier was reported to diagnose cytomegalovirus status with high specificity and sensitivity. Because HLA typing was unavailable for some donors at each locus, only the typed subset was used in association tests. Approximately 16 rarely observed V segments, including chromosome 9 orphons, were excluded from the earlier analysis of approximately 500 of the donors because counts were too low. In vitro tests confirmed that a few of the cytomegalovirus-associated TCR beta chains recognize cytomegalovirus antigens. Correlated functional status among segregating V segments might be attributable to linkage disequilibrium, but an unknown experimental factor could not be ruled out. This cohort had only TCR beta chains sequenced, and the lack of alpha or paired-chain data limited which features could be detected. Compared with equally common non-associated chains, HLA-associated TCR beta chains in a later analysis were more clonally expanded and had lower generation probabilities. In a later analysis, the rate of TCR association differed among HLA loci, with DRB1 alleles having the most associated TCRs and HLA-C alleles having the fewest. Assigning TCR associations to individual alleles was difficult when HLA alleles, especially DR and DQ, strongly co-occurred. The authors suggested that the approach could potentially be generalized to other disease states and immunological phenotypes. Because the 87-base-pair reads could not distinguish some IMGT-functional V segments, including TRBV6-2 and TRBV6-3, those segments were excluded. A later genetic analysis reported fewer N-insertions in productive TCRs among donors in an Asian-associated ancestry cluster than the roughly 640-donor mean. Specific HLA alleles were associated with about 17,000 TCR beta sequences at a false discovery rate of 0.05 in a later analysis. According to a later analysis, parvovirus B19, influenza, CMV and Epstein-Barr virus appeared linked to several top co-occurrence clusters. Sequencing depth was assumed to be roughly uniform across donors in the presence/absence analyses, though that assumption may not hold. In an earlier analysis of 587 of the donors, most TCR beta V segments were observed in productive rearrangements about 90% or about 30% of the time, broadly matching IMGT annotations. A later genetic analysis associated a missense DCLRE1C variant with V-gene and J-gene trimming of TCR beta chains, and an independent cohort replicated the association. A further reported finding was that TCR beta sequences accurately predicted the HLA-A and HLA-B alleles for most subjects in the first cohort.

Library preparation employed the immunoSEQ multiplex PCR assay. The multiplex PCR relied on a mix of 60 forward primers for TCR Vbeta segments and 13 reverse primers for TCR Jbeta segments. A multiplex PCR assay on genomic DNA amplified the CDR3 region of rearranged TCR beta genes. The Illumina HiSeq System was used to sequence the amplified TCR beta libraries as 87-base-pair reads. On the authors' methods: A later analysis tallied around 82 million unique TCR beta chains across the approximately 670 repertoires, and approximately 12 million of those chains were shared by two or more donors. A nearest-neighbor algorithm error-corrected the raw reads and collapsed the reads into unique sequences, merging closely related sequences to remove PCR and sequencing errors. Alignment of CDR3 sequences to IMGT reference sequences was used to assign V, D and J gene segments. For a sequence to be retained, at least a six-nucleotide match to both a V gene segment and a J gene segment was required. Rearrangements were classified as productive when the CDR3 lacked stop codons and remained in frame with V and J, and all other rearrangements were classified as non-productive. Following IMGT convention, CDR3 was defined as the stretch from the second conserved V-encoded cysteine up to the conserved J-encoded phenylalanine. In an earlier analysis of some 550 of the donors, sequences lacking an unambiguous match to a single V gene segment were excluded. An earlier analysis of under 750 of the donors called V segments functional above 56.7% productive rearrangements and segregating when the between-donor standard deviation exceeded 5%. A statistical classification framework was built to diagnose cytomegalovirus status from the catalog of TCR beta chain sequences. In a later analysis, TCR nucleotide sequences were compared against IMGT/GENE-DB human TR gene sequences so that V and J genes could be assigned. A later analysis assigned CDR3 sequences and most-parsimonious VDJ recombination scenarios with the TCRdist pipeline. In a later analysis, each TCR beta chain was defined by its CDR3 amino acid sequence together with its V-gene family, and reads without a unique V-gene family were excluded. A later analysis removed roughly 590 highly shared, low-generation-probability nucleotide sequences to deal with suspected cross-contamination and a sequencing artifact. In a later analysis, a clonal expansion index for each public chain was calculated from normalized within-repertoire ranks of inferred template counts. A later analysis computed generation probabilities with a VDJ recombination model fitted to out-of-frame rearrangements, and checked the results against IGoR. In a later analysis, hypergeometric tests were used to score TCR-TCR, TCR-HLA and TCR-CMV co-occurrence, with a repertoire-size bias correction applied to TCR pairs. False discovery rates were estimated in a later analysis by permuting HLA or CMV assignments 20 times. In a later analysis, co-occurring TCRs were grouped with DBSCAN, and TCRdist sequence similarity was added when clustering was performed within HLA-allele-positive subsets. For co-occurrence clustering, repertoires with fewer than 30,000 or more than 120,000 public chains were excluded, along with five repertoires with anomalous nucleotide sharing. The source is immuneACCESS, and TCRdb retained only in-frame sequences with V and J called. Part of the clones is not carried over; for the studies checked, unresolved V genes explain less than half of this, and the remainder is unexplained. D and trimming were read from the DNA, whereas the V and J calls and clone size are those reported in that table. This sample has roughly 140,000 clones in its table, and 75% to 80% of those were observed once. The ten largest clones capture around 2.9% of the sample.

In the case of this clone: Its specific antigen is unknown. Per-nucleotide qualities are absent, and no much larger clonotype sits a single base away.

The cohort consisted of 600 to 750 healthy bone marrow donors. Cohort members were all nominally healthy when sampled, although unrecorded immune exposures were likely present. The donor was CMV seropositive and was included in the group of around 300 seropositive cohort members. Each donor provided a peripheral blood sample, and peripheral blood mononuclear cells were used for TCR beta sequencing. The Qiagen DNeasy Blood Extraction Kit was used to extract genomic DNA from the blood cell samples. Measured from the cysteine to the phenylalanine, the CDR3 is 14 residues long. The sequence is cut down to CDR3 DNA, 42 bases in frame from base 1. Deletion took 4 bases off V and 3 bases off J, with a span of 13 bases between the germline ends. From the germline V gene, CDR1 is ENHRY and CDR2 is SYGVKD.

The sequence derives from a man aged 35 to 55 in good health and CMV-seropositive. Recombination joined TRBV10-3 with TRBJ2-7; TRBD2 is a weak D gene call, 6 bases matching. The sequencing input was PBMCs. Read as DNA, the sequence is TGTGCCATCAGTGGGGGGGAAGGGTACTACGAGCAGTACTTC. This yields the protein CAISGGEGYYEQYF.